This TCR beta chain was captured in a study of blood T cell repertoires in COVID-19 (dated by TCRdb to 2020 to 2022). Background on the whole study: Collaborator samples came from the United States, Italy and Spain and covered acute and convalescent phases of COVID-19. The material from the prospective study consisted of cDNA or gDNA derived from T cells, B-cell-depleted T cells, or PBMCs. Deeply sampled blood TCRbeta repertoires from subjects exposed to, actively infected with, or recovered from COVID-19 were included in the dataset. A freely available public database, intended as a resource for researchers studying the immune response to SARS-CoV-2, is where the repertoires were released. The samples were drawn from the first 160 participants of the ongoing ImmuneRACE study and from 950 to 1,500 subjects provided by 6 global collaborators. A de-identified subject ID, COVID-19 status, age in years and sex were almost always included in the sample metadata. HLA class I and class II types, where available, came from metadata supplied by the sample provider rather than from assay-based typing. General conclusions and limits of the study: How much clinical and demographic metadata was included differed by source and by participant, and the metadata was provided uncurated.

To note about this clone: Its target antigen remains unknown. No clone much larger than this one lies a single base away; base qualities are absent.

One collaborating source in Seattle enrolled patients while the patients were actively infected and followed the patients over time throughout the course of disease. Collaborating institutions collected whole blood in K2EDTA tubes following their own protocols. Collaborator samples were shipped for TCRbeta analysis as frozen whole blood, isolated PBMCs, or DNA extracted from either sample type. In the germline V gene, CDR1 corresponds to ENHRY and CDR2 to SYGVKD. Trimmed from V: 10 bases; trimmed from J: 8 bases; junction bases lacking a gene match: 5. The CDR3 sequence holds 12 residues, the cysteine and phenylalanine included. Only the CDR3 portion is preserved as DNA: 36 bases, with reading frame beginning at the first base. TCRbeta CDR3 regions were amplified from genomic DNA by means of the immunoSEQ Assay, a bias-controlled multiplex PCR. In the source study's methods: Within the assay, amplification of reference gene primers was used to estimate how many nucleated cells each sample contained. Sequence reads were collapsed and filtered to measure the absolute abundance of every unique TCRbeta CDR3 rearrangement. For each sample, productive Simpson clonality was calculated as the square root of Simpson's diversity index over productive rearrangements. Entries here come from immuneACCESS through TCRdb and include only in-frame sequences with V and J called. Some clones fail to appear in such tables; in the studies checked, an unresolved V gene covers under half of the shortfall, and the cause of the remainder is unknown. V and J calls and clone size are given by that table; D and trimming were obtained from the DNA. This sample is represented by 200,000 to 300,000 clones; roughly 88% of them were singletons. The top ten clonotypes cover 5.5% to 6.5% of the sample.

Sequenced: peripheral blood. The rearranged segments are TRBV10-3 and TRBJ1-4, with 9 bases matching TRBD1. This TCR was sampled from a woman of 80 years or more with COVID-19, enrolled during active disease. At the DNA level, the sequence is TGTGCCACCGGACAGGGGCCCGAAAAACTGTTTTTT. Translated, this is CATGQGPEKLFF.